A selection of T cell receptor beta chains follows, all from one sample in a study of T cells in Graves' hyperthyroidism and ophthalmopathy. TCRdb recomputed calls from the multiplex PCR reads with MiXCR, one row per CDR3 protein. The sample shows 450,000 to 700,000 distinct CDR3 sequences, 35% to 55% of them seen only once. The sequencing sample was made of peripheral blood or thyroid tissue (not recorded which). These receptors originate from an adult woman with Graves' disease, either hyperthyroidism or ophthalmopathy (not recorded which). The CDR3 runs from the conserved cysteine through the conserved F or W. Each record gives: CDR3 length, D gene, clone size, J gene, V gene, CDR3 protein, CDR3 DNA. The D gene is left open where the match is weak. Expanded clones get a size class; other rows say once, few or many, or leave the size out.

>15|NA|NA|TRBJ2-3|TRBV10-3
CAIESATDRTDTQYF
TGTGCCATCGAGTCGGCGACAGATCGAACAGATACGCAGTATTTT
>12|NA|many|TRBJ2-7|TRBV5-1
CASSLVPDEQYF
TGCGCCAGCAGCTTGGTTCCTGACGAGCAGTACTTC
>11|NA|many|TRBJ2-5|TRBV12-3/TRBV12-4
CASRHSGTQYF
TGTGCCAGCAGACACTCGGGGACCCAGTACTTC
>9|NA|NA|TRBJ1-5|TRBV27
CAWEGPQHF
TGTGCCTGGGAGGGGCCCCAGCATTTT
>16|NA|NA|TRBJ1-5|TRBV19
CASSGGWSRVNQPQHF
TGTGCCAGTAGTGGGGGCTGGTCCAGGGTAAATCAGCCCCAGCATTTT
>16|NA|NA|TRBJ1-5|TRBV29-1
CSAEDPQGIPNQPQHF
TGCAGCGCCGAGGATCCACAAGGCATCCCAAATCAGCCCCAGCATTTT
>13|TRBD1|few|TRBJ1-2|TRBV7-2
CASSPGQGVGYTF
TGTGCCAGCAGCCCGGGACAGGGGGTAGGCTACACCTTC
>16|TRBD2|NA|TRBJ2-7|TRBV7-2
CASSLGLAGVPGEQYF
TGTGCCAGCAGCCTAGGACTAGCGGGAGTTCCCGGGGAGCAGTACTTC
>13|NA|NA|TRBJ2-5|TRBV14
CASSQWRAETQYF
TGTGCCAGCAGCCAATGGCGGGCGGAGACCCAGTACTTC
>16|TRBD1|many|TRBJ2-6|TRBV20-1
CSVEASGGPGANVLTF
TGCAGTGTCGAGGCCTCAGGGGGCCCTGGGGCCAACGTCCTGACTTTC
>14|TRBD1|many|TRBJ2-5|TRBV29-1
CSLPGEGGLETQYF
TGCAGCCTCCCCGGGGAAGGGGGCCTGGAGACCCAGTACTTC
>12|NA|few|TRBJ1-5|TRBV20-1
CSASWRNQPQHF
TGCAGTGCTAGTTGGCGGAATCAGCCCCAGCATTTT
>14|TRBD1|many|TRBJ1-5|TRBV2
CASSGGTGGGAQHF
TGTGCCAGCAGTGGGGGGACAGGGGGCGGTGCCCAGCATTTT
>16|NA|NA|TRBJ1-2|TRBV25-1
CASSIRTTRLLYGYTF
TGTGCCAGTAGTATACGAACGACCAGACTGCTCTATGGCTACACCTTC
>14|NA|few|TRBJ1-6|TRBV2
CASRGTGNNSPLHF
TGTGCCAGCAGGGGGACTGGGAATAATTCACCCCTCCACTTT
>14|TRBD1|once|TRBJ2-7|TRBV7-3
CASSLTGGWYEQYF
TGTGCCAGCAGCTTAACAGGGGGCTGGTACGAGCAGTACTTC
>15|TRBD2|NA|TRBJ2-2|TRBV29-1
CSAEALAGNTGELFF
TGCAGCGCTGAAGCACTAGCGGGGAACACCGGGGAGCTGTTTTTT
>19|TRBD2|few|TRBJ2-7|TRBV28
CASSLWGLAAEQGTYEQYF
TGTGCCAGCAGTTTATGGGGACTAGCGGCAGAGCAAGGTACCTACGAGCAGTACTTC
>14|NA|NA|TRBJ1-6|TRBV25-1
CASSRELYNSPLHF
TGTGCCAGCAGTCGGGAACTCTATAATTCACCCCTCCACTTT
>13|NA|NA|TRBJ1-2|TRBV10-3
CAISGGNVYGYTF
TGTGCCATCAGTGGAGGGAACGTCTATGGCTACACCTTC
>12|NA|many|TRBJ1-5|TRBV24-1
CATGQSNQPQHF
TGTGCCACCGGACAGAGCAATCAGCCCCAGCATTTT
>14|NA|NA|TRBJ1-6|TRBV7-3
CASSPRTVNSPLHF
TGTGCCAGCAGCCCTCGGACAGTAAATTCACCCCTCCACTTT
>16|NA|NA|TRBJ1-6|TRBV15
CATSRDRAGRPAPLHF
TGTGCCACCAGCAGAGATCGGGCAGGGCGTCCCGCACCCCTCCACTTT
>13|NA|many|TRBJ1-2|TRBV4-1
CASSQMQGYGYTF
TGCGCCAGCAGCCAAATGCAGGGGTATGGCTACACCTTC
>13|TRBD2|many|TRBJ2-5|TRBV20-1
CSAVAGPQETQYF
TGCAGTGCTGTAGCGGGACCCCAAGAGACCCAGTACTTC
>16|TRBD1|NA|TRBJ2-7|TRBV4-3
CASSQDRDSNFREQYF
TGCGCCAGCAGCCAAGACCGGGACAGTAACTTTCGCGAGCAGTACTTC
>16|NA|many|TRBJ1-1|TRBV5-1
CASSLELPLQEAEAFF
TGCGCCAGCAGCTTGGAGCTACCCTTACAGGAGGCTGAAGCTTTCTTT
>17|NA|few|TRBJ2-7|TRBV28
CASSLRRGGRVSYEQYF
TGTGCCAGCAGTTTAAGGAGGGGGGGTCGGGTGTCCTACGAGCAGTACTTC
>15|TRBD1|many|TRBJ2-7|TRBV7-3
CASSPHGEGAGEQYF
TGTGCCAGCAGCCCTCACGGCGAGGGGGCCGGCGAGCAGTACTTC
>13|NA|many|TRBJ1-5|TRBV20-1
CSAFTGNNQPQHF
TGCAGTGCTTTTACAGGCAACAATCAGCCCCAGCATTTT
>13|NA|many|TRBJ1-5|TRBV20-1
CSASHQGGQPQHF
TGCAGTGCTAGCCACCAGGGTGGTCAGCCCCAGCATTTT